This section outlines one T cell receptor beta chain sequence together with its context. Its antigen has not been determined. No much larger clone is present one base from it, and per-base qualities are unavailable. Reading the label with the study, this specimen's treatment or condition is: allogeneic hematopoietic cell transplantation with graft depleted of TCRalphabeta T cells and CD19 B cells. The children who served as transplant recipients had been given grafts of TCRalphabeta/CD19-depleted allogeneic hematopoietic cells. Libraries were built with PCR. Reads for this sample came from an Illumina HiSeq 2500. TCR library preparation used molecular barcoding, with unique molecular identifiers applied to normalize quantification of the TCRbeta repertoire. TCRdb reprocessing: public reads trimmed at Q25 with fastp, clones called with MiXCR, in-frame beta chains kept. Entries that share a CDR3 protein sequence are merged under the most common genes and DNA. A total of hundreds of thousands of distinct CDR3 sequences appear in this sample, roughly 15% of them only once. Approximately 5% of the sample comes from the top ten.

The CDR3 covers 15 residues, taking in both the cysteine and the phenylalanine. Just the 45-base CDR3 DNA is kept, in frame starting at base 1. The V end gives up 4 bases and the J end 4 bases, leaving 8 bases in the junction not matched to a gene. As encoded in the germline V gene, CDR1 is MGHDK while CDR2 is SYGVNS. The data were obtained in a study of T-cell reconstitution after alpha-beta-depleted transplantation in children (dated by TCRdb to the mid-2010s). Describing the broader study: T-cell immune reconstitution after TCRalphabeta/CD19-depleted allogeneic hematopoietic cell transplantation in children was quantitatively tracked in the study by means of TCR repertoire profiling.

The study at large found these results: About two months after transplant, the apparently early recovery of alphabetaT-cell counts reportedly depended on just several hundred clones that had expanded rapidly and came from non-depleted graft cells. The high TCRbeta diversity at day 60 in some patients was ascribed to recipient T cells and intrathymic progenitors that had survived conditioning. Hyperexpanded clone frequencies declined over subsequent months; after one year, T-cell counts and TCRbeta diversity were mostly attributed to newly produced T cells.

The V and J segments used are TRBV25-1 and TRBJ2-7; TRBD2 matches 9 bases in the middle. Specimen: PBMCs, mostly from graft donor cells, collected 360 days after TCRalphabeta/CD19-depleted stem cell transplant. This TCR was recovered from a male patient younger than 18 who had a stem cell transplant for acute lymphoblastic leukemia, so the T cells may come from the graft donor. The CDR3 region reads CASSVLAGVGYEQYF. The sequence in DNA is TGTGCCAGCAGTGTTTTAGCGGGAGTAGGATACGAGCAGTACTTC.